This passage covers 10 T cell receptor beta chains from one sample sequenced in a study of T cell responses to AZD1222 COVID-19 vaccine. TCRdb's copy holds only in-frame clones and misses some; the assay was immunoSEQ multiplex PCR. The sample shows around 140,000 clones, about nine tenths of them seen only once. This material consisted of peripheral blood, taken on day 0 of AZD1222 vaccination. These receptors all stem from an adult in good health.

This chain connects TRBV29-1 to TRBJ2-1; TRBD1 agrees at 10 bases. This CDR3 spans 14 amino acids. Trimming took 6 bases from V and 8 from J; bases not matched to a gene: 10. Germline assignment: CDR1 SQVTM and CDR2 ANQGSEA. This chain's CDR3 is CSVTGTGAMDEQFF. DNA for the CDR3: TGCAGCGTGACGGGGACAGGGGCTATGGATGAGCAGTTCTTC.

This clone was seen more than once but under ten times. V and J are TRBV5-1 and TRBJ1-3; no definite D call. Germline V gives CDR1 SGHRS, CDR2 YFSETQ. Trimming pared 4 bases from V and 4 bases from J, leaving 12 bases between. This CDR3 contains 14 residues. The CDR3 DNA sequence: TGCGCCAGCAGCCCCGAACTACAGGGAAACACCATATATTTT. This translates into CASSPELQGNTIYF.

CDR3 in amino acids: CASSLEVRGGDTQYF. The CDR3, as DNA: TGTGCCAGCAGCTTAGAGGTCAGGGGAGGAGATACGCAGTATTTT. The chain recombines TRBV7-6 with TRBJ2-3; D is perhaps TRBD1 or TRBD2 (6 bases each). From germline, CDR1 is SGHVS and CDR2 FNYEAQ. Trimming took 1 base from V and 5 from J, leaving 13 bases between them. This CDR3 is built from 15 residues. Looking up the rest from reference TRBV7-6 and TRBJ2-3 gives the full variable domain: GAGVSQSPRYKVTKRGQDVALRCDPISGHVSLYWYRQALGQGPEFLTYFNYEAQQDKSGLPNDRFSAERPEGSISTLTIQRTEQRDSAMYRCASSLEVRGGDTQYFGPGTRLTVL.

This clone was observed a few times. V usage is TRBV3-1 (or the pseudogene TRBV3-2) and J usage is TRBJ1-1, with D maybe TRBD1 (5 bases). Germline CDR1 is LGHDT and CDR2 is YNNKEL (reference sequence). Trimming stripped 1 base from V and 2 bases from J, with 11 bases between. This CDR3 is 15 amino acids long. The CDR3 region is CASSQAWRGNTEAFF. The CDR3 region has the DNA TGTGCCAGCAGCCAAGCATGGAGGGGAAACACTGAAGCTTTCTTT.

The rearrangement joins TRBV18 to TRBJ2-7; D is possibly TRBD2 (6 bases). The V and J ends lost 4 bases and 3 bases respectively, with 13 bases between them. The germline V gene has CDR1 KGHSH and CDR2 LQKENI. This CDR3 is 14 amino acids long. The CDR3 DNA follows: TGTGCCAGCTCACAAGGAGGGGAAGGCTACGAGCAGTACTTC. Protein sequence: CASSQGGEGYEQYF.

This clone was detected only a few times. V gene TRBV28 combines with J gene TRBJ1-2; D call uncertain. This CDR3 comprises 15 residues. Germline assignment: CDR1 MDHEN and CDR2 SYDVKM. Between the trimmed V and J ends, which lost 4 bases and 3 bases, there was a span of 15 bases. CDR3 amino acids: CASSSSSRVDYGYTF. Written as DNA, the CDR3 is TGTGCCAGCAGTTCCTCCTCGAGGGTTGACTATGGCTACACCTTC.

This clone has only a few counts. V usage is TRBV10-3 and J usage is TRBJ1-2; perhaps TRBD1 as D (5 bases). V lost 7 bases and J lost 3, with 12 bases in between. CDR1 ENHRY and CDR2 SYGVKD come from the germline V gene. This CDR3 is 13 amino acids long. The CDR3 DNA reads as TGTGCCATCACCGAAGGGGCCTACTATGGCTACACCTTC. Translation gives CAITEGAYYGYTF.

The chain recombines TRBV28 with TRBJ1-2; maybe TRBD1 (5 bases). CDR3 length equals 13 residues. Between the trimmed V and J ends, which lost 7 bases and 0 bases, there was a span of 9 bases. Germline V lookup: CDR1 MDHEN, CDR2 SYDVKM. CDR3 DNA: TGTGCCAGCACTCGGGACGCTAACTATGGCTACACCTTC. This gives the protein CASTRDANYGYTF.

This clone showed up just once. This chain joins TRBV7-9 and TRBJ2-7; TRBD1 agrees at 9 bases. Germline V lookup: CDR1 SEHNR, CDR2 FQNEAQ (reference sequence). J lost 3 bases, V lost 2 bases, and 2 bases had no gene match. CDR3 length equals 14 residues. CDR3 DNA: TGTGCCAGCAGCTTATGGACAGGGGACTACGAGCAGTACTTC. Its translation is CASSLWTGDYEQYF.

This clone was seen more than once but under ten times. V usage is TRBV11-2 and J usage is TRBJ2-5, with 8 bases that match TRBD1. The CDR3 contains 16 residues. The germline CDR1 and CDR2 sequences are SGHAT and FQNNGV. The ends lost 3 bases at V and 3 bases at J; junction bases unmatched: 9. The DNA of the CDR3 is TGTGCCAGCAGCTTGGGACAGGCCCCAGTAGAAGAGACCCAGTACTTC. It is translated as CASSLGQAPVEETQYF.